These 5 T cell receptor beta chains were sequenced from one sample in a study of blood T cell repertoires in COVID-19. Sequencing was performed with immunoSEQ multiplex PCR; in TCRdb, only in-frame clones are kept and a portion is missing. The sample lists about 120,000 clones, about four fifths occurring once. The sequenced sample consisted of peripheral blood. These receptors were taken from a man in his 60s with acute or convalescent COVID-19.

The chain has TRBV6-2 or TRBV6-3 and TRBJ2-2; D possibly corresponds to TRBD1 (7 bases). V lost 6 bases and J 6 bases, leaving 17 bases between the germline ends. The CDR3 loop spans 15 amino acids. The germline gives CDR1 MNHEY, CDR2 SVGEGT. The CDR3 DNA is TGTGCCAGCAGCCGGGGCAGGGGGAGGTCCGGGGAGCTGTTTTTT. It translates to CASSRGRGRSGELFF.

The V and J genes are TRBV18 and TRBJ2-2; the match to TRBD1 covers 10 bases. This CDR3 has 16 amino acids. After removal of 4 bases from V and 7 bases from J, the junction contained 9 bases not matched to a gene. The germline V gene encodes CDR1 KGHSH and CDR2 LQKENI. The CDR3 here is CASSQPGTGVHGELFF. The CDR3 DNA reads as TGTGCCAGCTCACAACCCGGGACAGGGGTTCACGGGGAGCTGTTTTTT.

This rearrangement joins TRBV19 to TRBJ1-3, with no clear D. Germline CDR1 reads LNHDA; CDR2 reads SQIVND (reference sequence). There are 13 residues in the CDR3. V was pared by 3 bases and J by 8 bases, with 11 bases between. CDR3 in amino acids: CASSIGGSDTIYF. Written as DNA, the CDR3 is TGTGCCAGTAGTATTGGAGGGTCGGACACCATATATTTT.

The V gene is TRBV9, the J gene TRBJ1-2, with no clear D. With 3 bases removed from V and 8 bases from J, the gap between germline ends came to 17 bases. This CDR3 region has 14 residues. Germline V CDR1 and CDR2: SGDLS, YYNGEE. CDR3 sequence (DNA): TGTGCCAGCAGCGGGCGGTCGGGGATGGAAGGCTACACCTTC. Protein: CASSGRSGMEGYTF.

This clone was observed many times. This chain uses TRBV27 with TRBJ1-6; TRBD1 aligns across 7 bases. This CDR3 contains 15 residues. Trimming at V came to 7 bases and at J to 6 bases, leaving 9 bases not matched to a gene. Germline-derived CDR1 and CDR2 are MNHEY and SMNVEV (reference sequence). This chain's CDR3 is CASTLGQNSNSPLHF. As DNA, the CDR3 is TGTGCCAGCACCTTGGGACAGAACTCTAATTCACCCCTCCACTTT.